This T cell receptor (beta chain) was captured by sequencing in a study of cytomegalovirus exposure and HLA in healthy donors. Study-level results: Among TCR sequences, most were rare, though some public TCRs appeared in many donors. It was confirmed in vitro that a few of the CMV-associated chains were specific for CMV antigens. The tendency of first-cohort TCR clusters to co-occur in the 120 or so validation repertoires was identified by a subsequent analysis. The study recorded 150 to 200 TCR beta chains that were cytomegalovirus-associated.

Germline V gene sequence: CDR1 PRHDT, CDR2 FYEKMQ (reference sequence). This CDR3 spans 19 amino acids. Unmatched junction bases numbered 17, after V lost 6 bases and J lost 2 bases. This clone was detected once. Its matching antigen is unknown. Only in-frame clones appear in the TCRdb table, and some are missing; sequencing was by immunoSEQ multiplex PCR. This table holds some 310,000 clones, approximately 86% found once. The chain uses TRBV13 and TRBJ2-3; 10 bases agree with TRBD2. The sequenced sample was PBMCs. The source is a man aged 25-40 years in good health and CMV-seronegative. CDR3 sequence: CASSSRSILAGGTTDTQYF. The CDR3 region has the DNA TGTGCCAGCAGTTCCCGCTCCATCTTAGCGGGGGGAACCACAGATACGCAGTATTTT.